What follows describes a single TCR beta chain. The data were produced by immunoSEQ multiplex PCR, yet TCRdb's version contains in-frame clones alone and is incomplete. The repertoire has roughly 100,000 clones, about 94% of them found once; the top ten carry roughly 0.9%. These data originate in a study of cytomegalovirus exposure and HLA in healthy donors. Study at large: A later analysis reported the approximately 120 validation repertoires used the same platform as the roughly 700 first-cohort repertoires.

From the roughly 110-subject validation cohort, which was separate from the roughly 630-subject first cohort, the donors were drawn. Between the trimmed V and J ends, which lost 8 bases and 5 bases, there was a span of 13 bases. The V gene's germline CDR1 is LNHDA and CDR2 SQIVND (reference sequence). The CDR3 has 13 amino acids. The chain links TRBV19 to TRBJ1-5; tentative D call: TRBD1 (6 bases). This TCR came from a woman aged 18-35 years in good health and CMV-seronegative. The sequenced sample was PBMCs. DNA for the CDR3: TGTGCCAGTGGTACAGGGTCGGATCAGCCCCAGCATTTT. It is translated as CASGTGSDQPQHF.